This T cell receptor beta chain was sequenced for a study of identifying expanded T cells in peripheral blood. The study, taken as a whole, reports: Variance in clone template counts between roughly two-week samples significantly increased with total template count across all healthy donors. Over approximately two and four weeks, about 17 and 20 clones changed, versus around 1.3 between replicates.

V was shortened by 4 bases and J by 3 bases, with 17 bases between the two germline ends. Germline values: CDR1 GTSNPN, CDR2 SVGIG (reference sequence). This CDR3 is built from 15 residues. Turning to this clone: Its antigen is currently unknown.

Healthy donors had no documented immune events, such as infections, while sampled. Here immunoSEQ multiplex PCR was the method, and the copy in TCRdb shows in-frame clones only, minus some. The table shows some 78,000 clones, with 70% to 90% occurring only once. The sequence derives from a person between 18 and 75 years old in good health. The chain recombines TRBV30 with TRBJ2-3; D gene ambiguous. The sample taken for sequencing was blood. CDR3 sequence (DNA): TGTGCCTGGATCCTTAGCAGTGTCGGGACAGATACGCAGTATTTT. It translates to CAWILSSVGTDTQYF.